This T cell receptor (beta chain) stems from a study of regulatory T cells in long-lasting Graves disease. Study-level points and caveats: TRBV28, TRBJ1-2 and TRBJ2-5 were segments that persistent disease favored.

Points on this clonotype: Its antigen is undetermined.

Construction of the TCR beta libraries employed iRepertoire HTBI primers in conjunction with Arm-PCR of CDR3 regions. One entry per CDR3 protein, called by TCRdb with MiXCR from the multiplex PCR reads. Of about half a million distinct CDR3 sequences listed, around 12% are singletons. As to time point: newly diagnosed GD, antithyroid drugs for less than 3 months. With RNA extracted from PBMCs as input, the TCR library was made. The CDR3 length is 14 residues. V lost 3 bases, J lost 0 bases, and 6 bases lay in between. Germline V lookup: CDR1 DFQATT, CDR2 SNEGSKA (reference sequence). The same sample was also studied in work on T cells in Graves' hyperthyroidism and ophthalmopathy. As that report states: TCR CDR3 regions were first amplified by RT-PCR with HTBI primers.

The chain has TRBV20-1 and TRBJ2-6; no clear D. The TCR was taken from a woman in her twenties or thirties with Graves disease. The sample here was peripheral blood mononuclear cells (PBMCs), taken at new diagnosis, from a patient treated with antithyroid drugs. The CDR3 coding sequence is TGCAGTGCTAGCTCGGGCTCTGGGGCCAACGTCCTGACTTTC. It is translated as CSASSGSGANVLTF.